This is a list of T cell receptor beta chains from one sample in a study of neoadjuvant nivolumab and ipilimumab in lung cancer. Assay: immunoSEQ multiplex PCR; the TCRdb copy retains only in-frame clones and omits some. Here the sample spans about 20,000 clones, about nine tenths being singletons. The sequencing used peripheral blood, collected before neoadjuvant nivolumab, alone or with ipilimumab. These TCRs come from an adult with non-small cell lung cancer. Both conserved end residues are part of each CDR3. D genes are given only for firm matches. A clone size is listed for some rows: how often the clone was seen (once, few, many), or a class if it is expanded.

CDR3aa: CASSFRGAGELFF
CDR3nt: TGTGCCAGCAGTTTCCGGGGTGCGGGGGAGCTGTTTTTT
j_gene: TRBJ2-2
v_gene: TRBV2
d_gene: NA
abundance: NA

CDR3aa: CASTRQLLYEQYF
CDR3nt: TGTGCCAGCACCAGGCAGCTCCTATACGAGCAGTACTTC
j_gene: TRBJ2-7
v_gene: TRBV25-1
d_gene: NA
abundance: few

CDR3aa: CAWSLIQTPYEQYF
CDR3nt: TGTGCCTGGAGTTTAATTCAAACTCCCTACGAGCAGTACTTC
j_gene: TRBJ2-7
v_gene: TRBV30
d_gene: NA
abundance: NA

CDR3aa: CASSSGTSGLGTGELFF
CDR3nt: TGTGCCAGCAGCTCCGGGACTAGCGGGCTAGGTACCGGGGAGCTGTTTTTT
j_gene: TRBJ2-2
v_gene: TRBV11-2
d_gene: TRBD2
abundance: NA

CDR3aa: CASSQGSTDTQYF
CDR3nt: TGTGCCAGCAGCCAGGGGAGCACAGATACGCAGTATTTT
j_gene: TRBJ2-3
v_gene: TRBV7-7
d_gene: NA
abundance: NA

CDR3aa: CASNNKPGTVSYEQYF
CDR3nt: TGTGCCAGCAACAACAAACCCGGGACAGTCTCCTACGAGCAGTACTTC
j_gene: TRBJ2-7
v_gene: TRBV2
d_gene: TRBD1
abundance: NA

CDR3aa: CASSPYMNTEAFF
CDR3nt: TGTGCCAGCAGTCCATACATGAACACTGAAGCTTTCTTT
j_gene: TRBJ1-1
v_gene: TRBV6-5
d_gene: NA
abundance: NA

CDR3aa: CASSLLSGQGNQPQHF
CDR3nt: TGTGCCAGCAGTCTGTTGTCCGGACAAGGCAATCAGCCCCAGCATTTT
j_gene: TRBJ1-5
v_gene: TRBV5-6
d_gene: NA
abundance: NA

CDR3aa: CSATVPDTQYF
CDR3nt: TGCAGTGCCACGGTCCCAGATACGCAGTATTTT
j_gene: TRBJ2-3
v_gene: TRBV20-1
d_gene: NA
abundance: NA

CDR3aa: CASSRDRSYEQYF
CDR3nt: TGCGCCAGCAGCCGGGACCGGTCCTACGAGCAGTACTTC
j_gene: TRBJ2-7
v_gene: TRBV10-1
d_gene: NA
abundance: once

CDR3aa: CASSPRLDLTDTQYF
CDR3nt: TGTGCCAGCAGCCCAAGACTGGATCTCACCGATACGCAGTATTTT
j_gene: TRBJ2-3
v_gene: TRBV7-6
d_gene: NA
abundance: once

CDR3aa: CASRGQGREQYF
CDR3nt: TGTGCCAGCAGGGGACAGGGGCGCGAGCAGTACTTC
j_gene: TRBJ2-7
v_gene: TRBV6-5
d_gene: TRBD1
abundance: NA

CDR3aa: CASSGDRAYEQYF
CDR3nt: TGTGCCAGCAGCGGCGACAGGGCCTACGAGCAGTACTTC
j_gene: TRBJ2-7
v_gene: TRBV7-9
d_gene: TRBD1
abundance: NA

CDR3aa: CASRSDTSNQPQHF
CDR3nt: TGCGCCAGCAGGTCGGATACGAGCAATCAGCCCCAGCATTTT
j_gene: TRBJ1-5
v_gene: TRBV5-1
d_gene: NA
abundance: NA

CDR3aa: CASSLDRGWGQFF
CDR3nt: TGTGCCAGCAGCTTGGACAGGGGTTGGGGGCAGTTCTTC
j_gene: TRBJ2-1
v_gene: TRBV5-6
d_gene: TRBD1
abundance: NA

CDR3aa: CASSLSATGGRYEQYF
CDR3nt: TGTGCCAGCAGCTTATCGGCGACAGGGGGGCGGTACGAGCAGTACTTC
j_gene: TRBJ2-7
v_gene: TRBV5-4
d_gene: TRBD1
abundance: NA

CDR3aa: CASSLGGSSYNEQFF
CDR3nt: TGCGCCAGCAGCTTAGGGGGTAGCTCCTACAATGAGCAGTTCTTC
j_gene: TRBJ2-1
v_gene: TRBV5-1
d_gene: NA
abundance: NA

CDR3aa: CASSQDRQGNGYTF
CDR3nt: TGTGCCAGCAGCCAAGATCGCCAGGGGAATGGCTACACCTTC
j_gene: TRBJ1-2
v_gene: TRBV14
d_gene: NA
abundance: once

CDR3aa: CASSPQGQGSGQPQHF
CDR3nt: TGTGCCAGCTCACCACAGGGACAGGGTAGTGGTCAGCCCCAGCATTTT
j_gene: TRBJ1-5
v_gene: TRBV18
d_gene: TRBD1
abundance: NA

CDR3aa: CSVERRGGGEQFF
CDR3nt: TGCAGCGTTGAGAGGAGGGGAGGGGGTGAGCAGTTCTTC
j_gene: TRBJ2-1
v_gene: TRBV29-1
d_gene: NA
abundance: NA

CDR3aa: CASRRDSLEGTEAFF
CDR3nt: TGTGCCAGCAGACGCGACAGCTTGGAGGGCACTGAAGCTTTCTTT
j_gene: TRBJ1-1
v_gene: TRBV6-6
d_gene: NA
abundance: NA

CDR3aa: CASSVNSGKSEQYF
CDR3nt: TGTGCCAGCAGTGTTAATAGCGGGAAGTCCGAGCAGTACTTC
j_gene: TRBJ2-7
v_gene: TRBV2
d_gene: TRBD2
abundance: NA

CDR3aa: CASSPTLTGTNQPQHF
CDR3nt: TGTGCCAGCAGCCCTACCTTGACAGGGACCAATCAGCCCCAGCATTTT
j_gene: TRBJ1-5
v_gene: TRBV5-5
d_gene: TRBD1
abundance: NA

CDR3aa: CASSPTGSRLNYGYTF
CDR3nt: TGTGCCAGCTCACCGACTGGGAGCCGATTAAACTATGGCTACACCTTC
j_gene: TRBJ1-2
v_gene: TRBV18
d_gene: NA
abundance: NA

CDR3aa: CASSPGTASNQPQHF
CDR3nt: TGTGCCAGCAGCCCCGGGACAGCTAGCAATCAGCCCCAGCATTTT
j_gene: TRBJ1-5
v_gene: TRBV6-5
d_gene: TRBD1
abundance: NA

CDR3aa: CASSFLAGGSGEQFF
CDR3nt: TGTGCCAGCAGCTTTCTAGCGGGAGGATCGGGTGAGCAGTTCTTC
j_gene: TRBJ2-1
v_gene: TRBV7-2
d_gene: TRBD2
abundance: NA

CDR3aa: CASSLWHSGDWTQYF
CDR3nt: TGTGCCAGCAGTTTATGGCATAGCGGTGACTGGACCCAGTACTTC
j_gene: TRBJ2-5
v_gene: TRBV28
d_gene: NA
abundance: NA

CDR3aa: CASSQNRQGVIVGDEQFF
CDR3nt: TGTGCCAGCAGTCAAAACCGACAGGGAGTAATAGTAGGCGATGAGCAGTTCTTC
j_gene: TRBJ2-1
v_gene: TRBV7-9
d_gene: TRBD1
abundance: NA

CDR3aa: CASSLAGGYQPQHF
CDR3nt: TGCGCCAGCAGCTTGGCTGGGGGCTATCAGCCCCAGCATTTT
j_gene: TRBJ1-5
v_gene: TRBV5-1
d_gene: NA
abundance: NA

CDR3aa: CASSLGGGLRSSSYEQYF
CDR3nt: TGTGCCAGCAGCTTGGGAGGGGGGTTACGATCGAGCTCCTACGAGCAGTACTTC
j_gene: TRBJ2-7
v_gene: TRBV5-5
d_gene: NA
abundance: NA

CDR3aa: CASSLAVRPYEQYF
CDR3nt: TGTGCCAGCAGCTTGGCCGTAAGACCCTACGAGCAGTACTTC
j_gene: TRBJ2-7
v_gene: TRBV5-4
d_gene: NA
abundance: NA

CDR3aa: CASSQVTLRYNEQFF
CDR3nt: TGTGCCAGCAGCCAAGTTACCCTCCGGTACAATGAGCAGTTCTTC
j_gene: TRBJ2-1
v_gene: TRBV14
d_gene: NA
abundance: NA

CDR3aa: CASSLGNNLNTEAFF
CDR3nt: TGTGCCAGCAGCTTAGGAAACAACCTCAACACTGAAGCTTTCTTT
j_gene: TRBJ1-1
v_gene: TRBV7-9
d_gene: NA
abundance: NA

CDR3aa: CSVGTPGQPYGYTF
CDR3nt: TGCAGCGTTGGGACACCGGGACAGCCTTATGGCTACACCTTC
j_gene: TRBJ1-2
v_gene: TRBV29-1
d_gene: TRBD1
abundance: NA

CDR3aa: CASNYREVSYNEQFF
CDR3nt: TGTGCCAGCAATTACCGGGAGGTATCCTACAATGAGCAGTTCTTC
j_gene: TRBJ2-1
v_gene: TRBV6-6
d_gene: TRBD2
abundance: NA

CDR3aa: CASSLTVAYGYTF
CDR3nt: TGTGCCAGCAGCTTGACAGTGGCGTATGGCTACACCTTC
j_gene: TRBJ1-2
v_gene: TRBV5-6
d_gene: NA
abundance: NA

CDR3aa: CASSLRDYEQYF
CDR3nt: TGTGCCAGCAGCCTTCGGGATTACGAGCAGTACTTC
j_gene: TRBJ2-7
v_gene: TRBV5-6
d_gene: NA
abundance: NA

CDR3aa: CSARRGDTQYF
CDR3nt: TGCAGTGCTAGGAGGGGGGATACGCAGTATTTT
j_gene: TRBJ2-3
v_gene: TRBV20-1
d_gene: NA
abundance: NA

CDR3aa: CASSLSGAGGKSEQFF
CDR3nt: TGTGCCAGCAGCTTATCTGGAGCGGGAGGGAAGAGTGAGCAGTTCTTC
j_gene: TRBJ2-1
v_gene: TRBV11-1
d_gene: TRBD2
abundance: NA

CDR3aa: CASSLATDPSTDTQYF
CDR3nt: TGCGCCAGCAGCTTGGCCACGGACCCAAGCACAGATACGCAGTATTTT
j_gene: TRBJ2-3
v_gene: TRBV5-1
d_gene: NA
abundance: NA